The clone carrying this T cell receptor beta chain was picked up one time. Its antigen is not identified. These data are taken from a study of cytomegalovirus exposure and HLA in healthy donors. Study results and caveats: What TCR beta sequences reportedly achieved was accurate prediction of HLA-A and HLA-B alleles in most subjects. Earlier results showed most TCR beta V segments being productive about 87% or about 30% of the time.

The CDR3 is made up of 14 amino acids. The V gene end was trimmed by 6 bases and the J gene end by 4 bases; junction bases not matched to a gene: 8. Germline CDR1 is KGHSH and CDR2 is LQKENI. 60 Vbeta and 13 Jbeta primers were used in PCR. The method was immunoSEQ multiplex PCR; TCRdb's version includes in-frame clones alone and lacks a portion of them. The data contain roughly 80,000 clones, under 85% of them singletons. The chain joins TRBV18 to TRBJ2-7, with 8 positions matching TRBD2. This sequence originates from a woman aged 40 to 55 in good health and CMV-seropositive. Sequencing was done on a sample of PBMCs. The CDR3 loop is CASSSGLAPYEQYF. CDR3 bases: TGTGCCAGCTCCAGCGGACTAGCCCCATACGAGCAGTACTTC.